This T cell receptor beta chain was identified during a study of persistence of HIV-infected CD4 T cells. Study-wide context: Donors were ART-treated; their CMV- and Gag-responding CD4+ T cells were isolated.

Overall study results and limits: Antigen-responding cells were enriched for degenerate expanded CDR3beta sequences.

This clone was detected a few times. What it binds is unknown. V was cut by 5 bases and J by 5 bases, with 18 bases left in between. The CDR3 totals 14 residues. Germline CDR1 reads GTSNPN; CDR2 reads SVGIG (reference sequence). Sequencing used immunoSEQ version 4 in survey mode. Sequencing used immunoSEQ multiplex PCR; TCRdb keeps in-frame clones, though not all of them. The table has 45,000 to 55,000 clones, about four fifths seen once. Stimulation used approximately 9.6 ug/mL lysate from CMV-infected fibroblasts. CD40L-negative CD69-negative CD45RO-high memory CD4+ T cells were sorted as populations depleted of antigen-responding cells.

The sample in question was CD4+ T cells sorted from PBMCs after 18-hour stimulation, obtained from a patient who received antiretroviral therapy. The sequence was obtained from an adult man with HIV who was CMV-seropositive. The chain links TRBV30 to TRBJ2-5; D perhaps matches TRBD2 (5 bases). CDR3 DNA: TGTGCCTGGGGGAAGGGAGTCGGGTGGGAGACCCAGTACTTC. Translated, it gives CAWGKGVGWETQYF.